The 17 T cell receptor beta chains in this list originate from one sample, sequenced in a study of T cells after yellow fever vaccination. One entry per CDR3 protein, called by TCRdb with MiXCR from the 5' RACE reads. The table has around 340,000 distinct CDR3 sequences, around 12% seen once. Source: CD4+ T cells sorted from PBMCs, taken 15 days after the yellow fever booster vaccination. The receptor source for this set is a man between 18 and 29 years old who received the YFV17D yellow fever vaccine.

This clonotype was recorded many times. The chain carries TRBV15 and TRBJ2-7; D unresolved. This CDR3 has 8 residues. Germline lookup yields CDR1 LNHNV and CDR2 YYDKDF (reference sequence). With 7 bases removed from V and 6 bases from J, the gap between germline ends came to 1 base. CDR3 in amino acids: CATTEQYV. The CDR3 nucleotides read TGTGCCACCACCGAGCAGTACGTC.

The V call is TRBV7-2, the J call TRBJ1-2, with D hard to call. Germline-derived CDR1 and CDR2 are SGHTA and FQGNSA. This CDR3 is 14 amino acids long. With 3 bases removed from V and 2 bases from J, the gap between germline ends came to 10 bases. Here the CDR3 DNA reads TGTGCCAGCAGCTTGTTCCGGGGAAACTATGGCTACACCTTC. It yields the protein CASSLFRGNYGYTF.

This chain joins TRBV27 and TRBJ2-7; weak D call: TRBD2 (5 bases). Trimming left V 5 bases short and J 2 bases short, with 19 bases between. The V gene's germline CDR1 is MNHEY and CDR2 SMNVEV (reference sequence). This CDR3 spans 16 amino acids. The CDR3 is CASSPTLQRWAYEQYF. CDR3 nucleotides: TGTGCCAGCAGTCCAACCCTCCAGCGGTGGGCCTACGAGCAGTACTTC.

In its sample, this clonotype was seen a few times. The V gene is TRBV20-1, the J gene TRBJ2-3; no definite D call. Trimming pared 5 bases from V and 1 base from J, leaving 10 bases between. CDR3 length: 13 amino acids. CDR1 and CDR2 from the germline V gene are DFQATT and SNEGSKA (reference sequence). The CDR3 sequence: CSARGVGTDTQYF. The CDR3 region has the DNA TGCAGTGCTCGAGGAGTTGGCACAGATACGCAGTATTTT.

V usage is TRBV12-3 or TRBV12-4 and J usage is TRBJ2-1, with D maybe TRBD2 (7 bases). This CDR3 has 18 amino acids. Trimming cost V 4 bases and J 4 bases, with 23 bases left between them. The CDR3, as DNA: TGTGCCAGCAGTTCGCCTCCGGGCTCTCGGGGGGCGTACAATGAGCAGTTCTTC. Translated: CASSSPPGSRGAYNEQFF.

The rearrangement uses TRBV18 and TRBJ2-5; D possibly uses TRBD1 or TRBD2 (5 bases each). This CDR3 has 15 amino acids. Germline V gives CDR1 KGHSH, CDR2 LQKENI. Trimming cost V 4 bases and J 1 base, with 13 bases left between them. In nucleotides, the CDR3 is TGTGCCAGCTCACGACCGGGACGGACCCAAGAGACCCAGTACTTC. Translated: CASSRPGRTQETQYF.

V is TRBV7-2 and J is TRBJ1-3; D uncertain. From germline, CDR1 is SGHTA and CDR2 FQGNSA. The CDR3 totals 16 residues. The V end lost 1 base, the J end lost 0 bases, and 10 bases lay between the germline ends. CDR3 loop: CASSLGGQFSGNTIYF. CDR3 sequence (DNA): TGTGCCAGCAGCTTAGGCGGGCAGTTCTCTGGAAACACCATATATTTT.

This clonotype was detected a few times. This chain connects TRBV7-2 to TRBJ1-2; D remains ambiguous. Germline V lookup: CDR1 SGHTA, CDR2 FQGNSA. The V end lost 1 base, the J end lost 2 bases, and 11 bases lay between the germline ends. This CDR3 comprises 15 residues. The CDR3 DNA is TGTGCCAGCAGCTTAGTTGTGTGGGAAAACTATGGCTACACCTTC. Protein sequence: CASSLVVWENYGYTF.

There are a few counts of this clonotype. The gene calls are TRBV7-7 and TRBJ2-5; D may be TRBD2 (7 bases). CDR1 and CDR2 from the germline V gene are SSHAT and FNYEAQ (reference sequence). V lost 5 bases and J 1 base, leaving 11 bases between the germline ends. This CDR3 contains 14 residues. The CDR3 reads CASSRAGAQETQYF. The CDR3 bases are TGTGCCAGCAGCCGGGCGGGGGCCCAAGAGACCCAGTACTTC.

This clonotype was seen more than once but under ten times. The chain has TRBV5-1 and TRBJ2-3, with D perhaps matching TRBD1 (6 bases). Trimming took 3 bases from V and 0 from J, leaving 17 bases between them. The V gene's germline CDR1 is SGHRS and CDR2 YFSETQ. The CDR3 totals 17 residues. Written as DNA, the CDR3 is TGCGCCAGCAGCTCCCGGCACGGACAGACTAGCACAGATACGCAGTATTTT. Its protein product is CASSSRHGQTSTDTQYF.

This clonotype was seen more than once but under ten times. The rearrangement uses TRBV19 and TRBJ1-3; tentative D call: TRBD1 (5 bases). The germline V and J ends were trimmed by 7 bases and 0 bases, with 16 bases remaining between them. CDR3 length: 16 amino acids. CDR1 and CDR2 (germline): LNHDA, SQIVND (reference sequence). CDR3 region: CASTPGPGTSGNTIYF. The CDR3 region has the DNA TGTGCCAGTACCCCCGGGCCAGGGACCTCTGGAAACACCATATATTTT. Full variable domain (missing parts from reference TRBV19 and TRBJ1-3): DGGITQSPKYLFRKEGQNVTLSCEQNLNHDAMYWYRQDPGQGLRLIYYSQIVNDFQKGDIAEGYSVSREKKESFPLTVTSAQKNPTAFYLCASTPGPGTSGNTIYFGEGSWLTVV.

This clonotype was seen repeatedly, ten times or more. This chain joins TRBV14 and TRBJ2-7; D is uncertain. The CDR3 has 11 residues. Germline assignment: CDR1 SGHDN and CDR2 FVKESK. The V and J ends lost 0 bases and 3 bases respectively, with 0 bases between them. The CDR3, as DNA: TGTGCCAGCAGCCAAGACTACGAGCAGTACTTC. Encoded protein: CASSQDYEQYF.

This clonotype appeared once. V and J are TRBV4-1 and TRBJ1-5; D unresolved. Germline values: CDR1 MGHRA, CDR2 YSYEKL. CDR3 length: 18 amino acids. Trimming pared 1 base from V and 1 base from J, leaving 17 bases between. CDR3 nucleotide sequence: TGCGCCAGCAGCCAAGCCTTATTCGGGTTTCGGAGCAATCAGCCCCAGCATTTT. It codes for CASSQALFGFRSNQPQHF.

The gene calls are TRBV4-1 and TRBJ2-3, with 9 bases lining up with TRBD2. Per the germline V gene, CDR1 is MGHRA and CDR2 is YSYEKL. After removal of 5 bases from V and 4 bases from J, the junction contained 10 bases not matched to a gene. The CDR3 loop spans 16 amino acids. The CDR3 DNA sequence: TGCGCCAGCAGCTCTGGGCGGGGGGGCCGTGCAGATACGCAGTATTTT. Its protein product is CASSSGRGGRADTQYF.

The rearrangement uses TRBV4-1 and TRBJ2-1, with 11 positions matching TRBD2. The germline V gene encodes CDR1 MGHRA and CDR2 YSYEKL. Germline trimming cut 4 bases from V and 6 bases from J; bases unmatched to any gene: 8. This CDR3 comprises 16 residues. The CDR3 DNA reads as TGCGCCAGCAGCCGAGGCGTAGCGGGGGGGGTCAATGAGCAGTTCTTC. Protein sequence: CASSRGVAGGVNEQFF.

This clonotype was detected many times. The V and J genes are TRBV3-1 and TRBJ2-2; D may match TRBD1 or TRBD2 (5 bases each). The CDR3 covers 15 residues. V was cut by 5 bases and J by 2 bases, with 12 bases left in between. Per germline, CDR1 LGHDT and CDR2 YNNKEL (reference sequence). CDR3 protein: CASSKWDLNTGELFF. Here the CDR3 DNA reads TGTGCCAGCAGCAAATGGGACCTCAACACCGGGGAGCTGTTTTTT.

The chain is built from TRBV20-1 and TRBJ2-5; the D is unclear. V was pared by 3 bases and J by 4 bases, with 15 bases between. The CDR3 sequence is 14 residues long. Germline values: CDR1 DFQATT, CDR2 SNEGSKA (reference sequence). The DNA of the CDR3 is TGCAGTGCTAGTCTCGGAATGGGTCGAGAGACCCAGTACTTC. Protein product: CSASLGMGRETQYF.